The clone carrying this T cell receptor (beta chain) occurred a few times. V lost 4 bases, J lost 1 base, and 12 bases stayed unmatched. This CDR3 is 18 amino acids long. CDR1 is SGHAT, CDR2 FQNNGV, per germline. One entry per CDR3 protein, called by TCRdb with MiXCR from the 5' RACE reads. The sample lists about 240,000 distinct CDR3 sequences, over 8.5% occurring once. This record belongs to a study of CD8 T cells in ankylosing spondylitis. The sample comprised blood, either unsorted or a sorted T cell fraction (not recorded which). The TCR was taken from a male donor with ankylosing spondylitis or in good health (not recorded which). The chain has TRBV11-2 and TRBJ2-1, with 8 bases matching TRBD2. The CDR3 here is CASSSYRGGVGSYNEQFF. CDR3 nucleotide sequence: TGTGCCAGCAGCTCCTACCGGGGGGGGGTTGGTTCCTACAATGAGCAGTTCTTC. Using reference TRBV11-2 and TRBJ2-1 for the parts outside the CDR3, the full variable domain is EAGVAQSPRYKIIEKRQSVAFWCNPISGHATLYWYQQILGQGPKLLIQFQNNGVVDDSQLPKDRFSAERLKGVDSTLKIQPAKLEDSAVYLCASSSYRGGVGSYNEQFFGPGTRLTVL.